The subject of this entry is one TCR beta chain. Its antigen is not identified. The source of the sample is a study of human T cells and chemical hapten exposure. V was clipped by 4 bases and J by 5 bases, with 6 bases between them. Per germline, CDR1 SQVTM and CDR2 ANQGSEA. The CDR3 covers 10 residues. Overall study results and limits: TCRs above 1 in 1000 frequency stayed constant with DPC sensitization.

Time point given: pre-sensitization, week 0. The treatment is: therapeutic diphenylcyclopropenone sensitization with weekly scalp DPC. TCRdb re-called the RACE reads through MiXCR, storing one row per CDR3 protein. The table lists about 120,000 distinct CDR3 sequences, 13% of them singletons. The TCR sequence derives from a young woman with alopecia areata. Some clones in this sample may be carry-over from other donors' samples. The material sequenced was whole blood, taken in connection with sensitization to the hapten diphenylcyclopropenone (DPC). This sequence joins TRBV29-1 and TRBJ2-7; D may be TRBD2 (5 bases). For the CDR3, the DNA is TGCAGCGTTGTCGGGGACGAGCAGTACTTC. Translating it yields CSVVGDEQYF.